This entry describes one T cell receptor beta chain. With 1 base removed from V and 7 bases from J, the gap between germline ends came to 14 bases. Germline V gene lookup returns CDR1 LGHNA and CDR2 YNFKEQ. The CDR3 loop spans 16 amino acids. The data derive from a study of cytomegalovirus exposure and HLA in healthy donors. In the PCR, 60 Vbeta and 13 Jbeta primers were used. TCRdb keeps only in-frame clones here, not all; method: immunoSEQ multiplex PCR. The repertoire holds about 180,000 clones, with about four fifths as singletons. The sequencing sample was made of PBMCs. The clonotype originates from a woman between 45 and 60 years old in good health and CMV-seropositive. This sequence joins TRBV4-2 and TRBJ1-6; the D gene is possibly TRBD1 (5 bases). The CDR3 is CASSQVWRQGNSPLHF. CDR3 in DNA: TGTGCCAGCAGCCAAGTTTGGCGGCAGGGAAATTCACCCCTCCACTTT.